One sample yielded the 28 T cell receptor beta chains listed below, sequenced in a study of cytotoxic CD8 clonotypes in ibrutinib-treated CLL listed by TCRdb under 2021. The library was produced with the immunoSEQ multiplex PCR assay. TCRdb holds this immuneACCESS table with in-frame rearrangements only. Some clones are missing; in checked studies, unresolved V genes explain under half, and the rest has no known cause. Within this sample are over 120,000 clones, with over 75% of them counted one time only. Together, the top ten hold approximately 7.6% of the sample. The source was PBMCs, collected after 36 months of ibrutinib treatment. The source is a human donor with chronic lymphocytic leukemia.

The chain joins TRBV18 to TRBJ1-3; no reliable D call. Germline CDR1 KGHSH, CDR2 LQKENI. The CDR3 extends over 15 amino acids. With 4 bases removed from V and 1 base from J, the gap between germline ends came to 11 bases. As DNA, the CDR3 is TGTGCCAGCTCACTCATGCCAGCGTCTGGAAACACCATATATTTT. This gives the protein CASSLMPASGNTIYF.

The chain joins TRBV7-8 to TRBJ1-1; TRBD1 is a possible D gene (5 bases). The CDR3 spans 15 residues. The ends were cut back, 5 bases at V and 4 bases at J, with 17 bases in the middle. From germline, CDR1 is SGHVS and CDR2 FQNEAQ. CDR3 loop: CASSPPGPISTEAFF. As DNA, the CDR3 is TGTGCCAGCAGCCCGCCGGGGCCAATCTCCACTGAAGCTTTCTTT.

This clone was counted between two and nine times. The rearrangement links TRBV27 to TRBJ1-2; D is possibly TRBD1 (6 bases). The CDR3 length is 13 residues. Per the germline V gene, CDR1 is MNHEY and CDR2 is SMNVEV (reference sequence). With 6 bases removed from V and 3 bases from J, the gap between germline ends came to 11 bases. CDR3 DNA: TGTGCCAGCAGGGGGGGCAAGCACTATGGCTACACCTTC. Translation gives CASRGGKHYGYTF.

The genes are TRBV29-1 and TRBJ1-2, with D possibly matching TRBD1 (5 bases). The CDR3 totals 14 residues. V was shortened by 3 bases and J by 2 bases, with 13 bases between the two germline ends. Germline CDR1 reads SQVTM; CDR2 reads ANQGSEA. This CDR3 is CSVDVGHSNYGYTF. CDR3 nucleotides: TGCAGCGTTGATGTTGGACACTCGAACTATGGCTACACCTTC.

This clone was seen once. The CDR3 loop is CASSLMVLSYEQYF. The DNA for the CDR3 is TGTGCCAGCAGCTTGATGGTCTTGTCCTACGAGCAGTACTTC. J is TRBJ2-7 and V is TRBV7-6; D not certain. The germline gives CDR1 SGHVS, CDR2 FNYEAQ. V shed 3 bases and J shed 1 base, with 10 bases lying between them. The CDR3 totals 14 residues.

The V call is TRBV28, the J call TRBJ1-1, with D uncertain. The CDR3 sequence is 11 residues long. CDR1 MDHEN and CDR2 SYDVKM come from the germline V gene. The CDR3: CVTMENTEAFF. The CDR3 DNA reads as TGTGTTACCATGGAAAACACTGAAGCTTTCTTT.

The rearrangement joins TRBV7-9 to TRBJ2-3; D remains ambiguous. This CDR3 is built from 14 residues. CDR1 is SEHNR and CDR2 is FQNEAQ in the germline V gene (reference sequence). V was clipped by 5 bases and J by 6 bases, with 15 bases between them. The CDR3 region has the DNA TGTGCCAGCAGCATATCCTCGTTTCTGGATACGCAGTATTTT. Protein product: CASSISSFLDTQYF.

The chain combines TRBV11-2 with TRBJ2-2; possible D gene TRBD2, 5 bases. This CDR3 has 14 residues. The V gene lost 8 bases and the J gene lost 4 bases, with 14 bases spanning the gap. Germline V lookup: CDR1 SGHAT, CDR2 FQNNGV. The CDR3 region is CASARASTTGELFF. In nucleotides, the CDR3 is TGTGCCAGCGCGAGGGCTAGTACCACCGGGGAGCTGTTTTTT.

The chain employs TRBV19 and TRBJ1-2; tentatively, D is TRBD1 (5 bases). Germline CDR1 and CDR2: LNHDA and SQIVND (reference sequence). The CDR3 spans 14 residues. The V gene lost 5 bases and the J gene lost 4 bases, with 14 bases spanning the gap. CDR3: CASSHGDGTYGYTF. CDR3 in DNA: TGTGCCAGTAGTCACGGGGACGGAACCTATGGCTACACCTTC.

The V gene is TRBV10-3, the J gene TRBJ2-1; 12 bases are shared with TRBD2. With V trimmed by 0 bases and J by 7 bases, 10 bases remained unmatched. This CDR3 contains 18 residues. Germline CDR1 ENHRY, CDR2 SYGVKD. The CDR3 DNA is TGTGCCATCAGTGAGTCGAGGCTAGCGGGAGGGCCGCGTAATGAGCAGTTCTTC. Translation: CAISESRLAGGPRNEQFF.

Only a few counts were recorded for this clone. The gene calls are TRBV4-2 and TRBJ2-2; D perhaps matches TRBD2 (6 bases). Deletions cut 3 bases from V and 0 bases from J, with 11 bases between. CDR3 size: 16 residues. The germline V gene encodes CDR1 LGHNA and CDR2 YNFKEQ. DNA for the CDR3: TGTGCCAGCAGCCACGTTAGCGGTTCGAACACCGGGGAGCTGTTTTTT. Translating it yields CASSHVSGSNTGELFF.

The chain joins TRBV18 to TRBJ1-1; D may be TRBD1 (6 bases). Germline V gene data show CDR1 as KGHSH and CDR2 as LQKENI. The CDR3 loop spans 15 amino acids. Trimming removed 2 bases from V and 3 bases from J, with 13 bases in between. CDR3 nucleotide sequence: TGTGCCAGCTCACCATTTACAGGGACGGACACTGAAGCTTTCTTT. Amino acids: CASSPFTGTDTEAFF.

The chain has TRBV6-5 and TRBJ1-5; TRBD1 aligns across 8 bases. CDR3 size: 13 residues. V gave up 6 bases and J gave up 9 bases; unmatched junction bases: 7. Germline V gives CDR1 MNHEY, CDR2 SVGAGI. The CDR3 loop is CASRGTGGGPQHF. CDR3 in DNA: TGTGCCAGCAGAGGCACAGGGGGTGGGCCCCAGCATTTT.

The chain joins TRBV7-9 to TRBJ1-6; the D gene is possibly TRBD1 (5 bases). This CDR3 spans 15 amino acids. Germline CDR1 SEHNR, CDR2 FQNEAQ (reference sequence). V gave up 5 bases and J gave up 7 bases, with 15 bases separating them. Here the CDR3 DNA reads TGTGCCAGCAGCCAAGCGGGACTCTACAATTCACCCCTCCACTTT. Amino acids: CASSQAGLYNSPLHF.

This sequence joins TRBV29-1 and TRBJ1-2; D is unresolved. This CDR3 has 13 amino acids. Trimming shortened V by 7 bases and J by 4 bases, and 16 bases separated the two germline ends. Germline V gene data show CDR1 as SQVTM and CDR2 as ANQGSEA. The CDR3 nucleotides are TGCAGCGCCGAAGTGGGCCGGGGCTATGGCTACACCTTC. Amino acids: CSAEVGRGYGYTF.

The chain recombines TRBV19 with TRBJ2-7; TRBD2 agrees at 10 bases. V shed 3 bases, J shed 3 bases, and the junction held 5 bases outside the gene matches. Germline CDR1 LNHDA, CDR2 SQIVND (reference sequence). This CDR3 has 15 residues. The CDR3 DNA follows: TGTGCCAGTAGTATGGGACTAGCGACAAGCTACGAGCAGTACTTC. Translating gives CASSMGLATSYEQYF.

This chain joins TRBV7-8 and TRBJ1-5, with D perhaps TRBD1 (5 bases). The germline V gene has CDR1 SGHVS and CDR2 FQNEAQ. This CDR3 is 14 amino acids long. Trimming took 0 bases from V and 7 from J, leaving 10 bases between them. The CDR3 DNA sequence: TGTGCCAGCAGCTTAGCGGCAGGGAGGCAGCCCCAGCATTTT. Translation: CASSLAAGRQPQHF.

This clone was recorded a few times. The CDR3 reads CASRYGQQPQHF. In DNA, the CDR3 is TGTGCCAGTAGGTACGGGCAACAGCCCCAGCATTTT. The chain couples TRBV19 to TRBJ1-5, with D uncertain. Trimming took 6 bases from V and 7 from J, leaving 10 bases between them. Germline CDR1 reads LNHDA; CDR2 reads SQIVND (reference sequence). The CDR3 runs 12 residues.

V and J are TRBV28 and TRBJ1-1, with D uncertain. Trimming took off 8 bases at V and 1 base at J, with 8 bases between the two ends. The CDR3 runs to 12 residues. Per the germline V gene, CDR1 is MDHEN and CDR2 is SYDVKM. The CDR3 loop is CASGTQNTEAFF. The CDR3, as DNA: TGTGCCAGCGGAACACAGAACACTGAAGCTTTCTTT.

The chain uses TRBV28 and TRBJ1-4; D uncertain. Per the germline V gene, CDR1 is MDHEN and CDR2 is SYDVKM. Trimming stripped 5 bases from V and 8 bases from J, with 15 bases between. The CDR3 is made up of 14 amino acids. The CDR3 DNA reads TGTGCCAGCAGTCCCCTCGACTTACCCGAAAAACTGTTTTTT. It is translated as CASSPLDLPEKLFF.

The chain employs TRBV27 and TRBJ2-7; 7 nucleotides agree with TRBD2. The CDR3 has 15 amino acids. CDR1 MNHEY and CDR2 SMNVEV come from the germline V gene (reference sequence). V lost 2 bases to trimming and J lost 0 bases; unmatched junction nucleotides: 4. CDR3 DNA: TGTGCCAGCAGTTTAGGAGTAGCGGGCTCCTACGAGCAGTACTTC. It specifies CASSLGVAGSYEQYF.

The rearrangement links TRBV9 to TRBJ2-1; the match to TRBD2 covers 8 bases. There are 16 residues in the CDR3. CDR1 and CDR2 from the germline V gene are SGDLS and YYNGEE. With V trimmed by 3 bases and J by 2 bases, 7 bases remained unmatched. CDR3 bases: TGTGCCAGCAGCGCTAGCGGGTCACTACCCTACAATGAGCAGTTCTTC. Its translation: CASSASGSLPYNEQFF.

The rearrangement uses TRBV6-1 and TRBJ2-7, with 8 bases fitting TRBD1. Germline-derived CDR1 and CDR2 are MNHNS and SASEGT. The CDR3 loop spans 15 amino acids. The ends lost 6 bases at V and 3 bases at J; junction bases unmatched: 10. The CDR3 DNA reads as TGTGCCAGCAGGACCGGACAGGGAGGACTCTACGAGCAGTACTTC. Translation gives CASRTGQGGLYEQYF.

The chain couples TRBV28 to TRBJ2-4; no reliable D call. Germline CDR1 reads MDHEN; CDR2 reads SYDVKM. The CDR3 is 16 residues long. Trimming left V 8 bases short and J 0 bases short, with 17 bases between. Here the CDR3 reads CASGSHTSLAKNIQYF. CDR3 coding DNA: TGTGCCAGCGGCTCGCACACCTCGCTAGCCAAAAACATTCAGTACTTC. Combining the CDR3 with reference TRBV28 and TRBJ2-4 gives the whole variable domain DVKVTQSSRYLVKRTGEKVFLECVQDMDHENMFWYRQDPGLGLRLIYFSYDVKMKEKGDIPEGYSVSREKKERFSLILESASTNQTSMYLCASGSHTSLAKNIQYFGAGTRLSVL.

The chain employs TRBV6-1 and TRBJ2-7; a weak D match, TRBD2 (5 bases). The germline V gene has CDR1 MNHNS and CDR2 SASEGT. The V and J ends lost 0 bases and 3 bases respectively, with 15 bases between them. This CDR3 spans 16 amino acids. The CDR3 DNA is TGTGCCAGCAGTGAAGCGATCACCTCTACTAGCTACGAGCAGTACTTC. It encodes CASSEAITSTSYEQYF.

The chain employs TRBV18 and TRBJ2-3, with TRBD2 matching over 14 bases. V dropped 3 bases and J dropped 3; count of bases not matched to a gene: 2. The germline gives CDR1 KGHSH, CDR2 LQKENI. The CDR3 extends over 16 amino acids. The CDR3 nucleotides read TGTGCCAGCTCACCGACTAGCGGGGGGGCAACAGATACGCAGTATTTT. This encodes CASSPTSGGATDTQYF.

V is TRBV20-1 and J is TRBJ2-1; D possibly corresponds to TRBD2 (6 bases). The germline V and J ends were trimmed by 6 bases and 9 bases, with 12 bases remaining between them. From germline, CDR1 is DFQATT and CDR2 SNEGSKA (reference sequence). CDR3 length: 11 amino acids. CDR3 in DNA: TGCAGTGCCGGAAGAGCGGGTGAGCAGTTCTTC. Protein product: CSAGRAGEQFF.

The rearrangement uses TRBV4-1 and TRBJ2-1; tentatively, D is TRBD2 (5 bases). Germline CDR1 MGHRA, CDR2 YSYEKL. This CDR3 is 16 amino acids long. Trimming took 7 bases from V and 7 from J, leaving 23 bases between them. CDR3 nucleotides: TGCGCCAGCACCCGGACTGGTTTACGGCAGAAAAATGAGCAGTTCTTC. Its protein is CASTRTGLRQKNEQFF.